Listed here are 4 T cell receptor beta chains from one sample, sequenced in a study of shared clonotypes between healthy human individuals. Repertoires were generated with immunoSEQ multiplex PCR, while TCRdb's copy carries only in-frame clones and drops some. The table has roughly 640,000 clones, 97% seen once; the top ten hold around 0.058%. The sample consisted of naive CD4+ T cells sorted from blood. Regarding subset: CD45RA+ positively selected. The receptor source for this set is a woman aged 25-40 years in good health.

The V and J genes are TRBV28 and TRBJ1-5, with TRBD1 matching over 8 bases. Germline CDR1 MDHEN, CDR2 SYDVKM. Germline trimming cut 3 bases from V and 1 base from J; bases unmatched to any gene: 20. This CDR3 comprises 21 residues. In DNA form, the CDR3 reads TGTGCCAGCAGTTTCGGTATTCTTGGCAGGGGGCGAGGGAGAAGCAATCAGCCCCAGCATTTT. It encodes CASSFGILGRGRGRSNQPQHF.

The chain's CDR3 is CASSVGSGLYGYTF. The CDR3, as DNA: TGTGCCAGCAGCGTAGGGTCAGGGCTTTATGGCTACACCTTC. The chain couples TRBV9 to TRBJ1-2, with D perhaps TRBD1 (5 bases). The CDR3 consists of 14 residues. Germline V lookup: CDR1 SGDLS, CDR2 YYNGEE. Trimming removed 0 bases at V and 5 bases at J, with 11 bases between.

The rearrangement uses TRBV27 and TRBJ1-1; TRBD1 might be the D (5 bases). CDR3 length equals 14 residues. The V and J ends lost 7 bases and 4 bases respectively, with 16 bases between them. Germline V CDR1 and CDR2: MNHEY, SMNVEV (reference sequence). CDR3 loop: CASKGLLWGTEAFF. DNA for the CDR3: TGTGCCAGCAAGGGACTGCTCTGGGGCACTGAAGCTTTCTTT.

The chain links TRBV2 to TRBJ1-6; weak D call: TRBD1 (5 bases). The germline gives CDR1 SNHLY, CDR2 FYNNEI. Trimming removed 6 bases from V and 17 bases from J, with 35 bases in between. The CDR3 loop spans 18 amino acids. CDR3: CASRGVLEERQDRAKFHF. CDR3 nucleotides: TGTGCCAGCAGAGGGGTTTTGGAGGAACGACAAGATAGGGCGAAATTCCACTTT.